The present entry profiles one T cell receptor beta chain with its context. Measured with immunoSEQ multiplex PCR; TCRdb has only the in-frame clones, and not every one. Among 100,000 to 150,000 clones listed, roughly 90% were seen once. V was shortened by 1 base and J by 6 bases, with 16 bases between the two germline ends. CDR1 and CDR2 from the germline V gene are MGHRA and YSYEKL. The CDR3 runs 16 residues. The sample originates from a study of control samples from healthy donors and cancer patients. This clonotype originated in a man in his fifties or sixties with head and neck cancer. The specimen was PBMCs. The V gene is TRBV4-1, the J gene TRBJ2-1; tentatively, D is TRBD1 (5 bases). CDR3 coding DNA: TGCGCCAGCAGCCAAGCCGGCAGGGTGCCCTTCAATGAGCAGTTCTTC. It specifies CASSQAGRVPFNEQFF.